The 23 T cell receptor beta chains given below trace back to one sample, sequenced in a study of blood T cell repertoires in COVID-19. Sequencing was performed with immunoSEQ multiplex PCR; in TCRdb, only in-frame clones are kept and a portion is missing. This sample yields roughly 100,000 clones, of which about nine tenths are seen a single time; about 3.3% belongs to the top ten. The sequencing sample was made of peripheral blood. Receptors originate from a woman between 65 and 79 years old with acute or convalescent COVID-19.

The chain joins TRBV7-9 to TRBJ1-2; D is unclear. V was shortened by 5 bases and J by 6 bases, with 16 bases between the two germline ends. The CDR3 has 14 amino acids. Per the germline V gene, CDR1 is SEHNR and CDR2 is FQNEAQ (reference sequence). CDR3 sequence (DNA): TGTGCCAGCAGCCAAGAGGCTACGGCACATGGCTACACCTTC. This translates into CASSQEATAHGYTF.

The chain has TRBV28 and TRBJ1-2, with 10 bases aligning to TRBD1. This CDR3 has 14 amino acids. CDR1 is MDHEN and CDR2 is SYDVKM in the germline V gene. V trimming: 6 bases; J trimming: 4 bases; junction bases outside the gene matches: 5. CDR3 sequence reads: CASRWTGGGYGYTF. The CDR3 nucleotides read TGTGCCAGCAGATGGACAGGGGGTGGCTATGGCTACACCTTC.

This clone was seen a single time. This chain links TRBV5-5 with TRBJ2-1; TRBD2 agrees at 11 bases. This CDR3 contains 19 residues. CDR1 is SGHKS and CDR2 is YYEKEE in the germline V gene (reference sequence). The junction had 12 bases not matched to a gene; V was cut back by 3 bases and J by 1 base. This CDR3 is CASSYRLAGLQRSYNEQFF. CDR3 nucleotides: TGTGCCAGCAGCTATCGACTAGCGGGACTTCAACGTTCCTACAATGAGCAGTTCTTC.

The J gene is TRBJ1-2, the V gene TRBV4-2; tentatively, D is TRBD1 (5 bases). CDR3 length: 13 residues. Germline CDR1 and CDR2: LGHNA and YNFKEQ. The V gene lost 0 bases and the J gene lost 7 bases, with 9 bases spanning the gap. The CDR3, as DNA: TGTGCCAGCAGCCAAGACAGGGAAGCTGGCTACACCTTC. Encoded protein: CASSQDREAGYTF.

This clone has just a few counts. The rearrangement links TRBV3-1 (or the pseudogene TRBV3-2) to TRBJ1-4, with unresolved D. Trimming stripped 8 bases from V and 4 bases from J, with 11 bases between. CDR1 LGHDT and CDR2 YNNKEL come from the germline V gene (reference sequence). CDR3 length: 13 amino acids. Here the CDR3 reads CASARSDNEKLFF. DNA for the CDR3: TGTGCCAGCGCACGCAGTGATAATGAAAAACTGTTTTTT.

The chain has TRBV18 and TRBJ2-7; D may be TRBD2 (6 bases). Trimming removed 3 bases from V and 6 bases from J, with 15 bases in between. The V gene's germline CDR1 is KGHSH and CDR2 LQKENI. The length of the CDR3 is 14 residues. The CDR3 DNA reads TGTGCCAGCTCACCGACCGGGGGACCCTCCGAGCAGTACGTC. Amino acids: CASSPTGGPSEQYV.

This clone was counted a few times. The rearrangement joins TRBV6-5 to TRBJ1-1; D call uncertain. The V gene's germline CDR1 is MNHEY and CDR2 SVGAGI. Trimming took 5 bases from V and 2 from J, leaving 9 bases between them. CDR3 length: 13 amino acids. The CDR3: CASSLQINTEAFF. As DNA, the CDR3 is TGTGCCAGCAGTCTCCAGATAAACACTGAAGCTTTCTTT.

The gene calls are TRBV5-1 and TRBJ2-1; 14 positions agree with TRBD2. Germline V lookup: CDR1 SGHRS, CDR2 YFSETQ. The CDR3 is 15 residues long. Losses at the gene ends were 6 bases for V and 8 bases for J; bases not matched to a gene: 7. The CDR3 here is CASTSEGLAGDEQFF. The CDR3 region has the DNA TGCGCCAGCACCTCAGAGGGACTAGCGGGAGATGAGCAGTTCTTC.

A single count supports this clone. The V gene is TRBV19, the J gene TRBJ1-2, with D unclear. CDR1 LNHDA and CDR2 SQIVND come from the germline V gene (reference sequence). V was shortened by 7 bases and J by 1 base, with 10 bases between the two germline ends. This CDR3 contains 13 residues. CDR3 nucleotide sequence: TGTGCCAGTACCGAGGCCATTAACTATGGCTACACCTTC. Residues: CASTEAINYGYTF.

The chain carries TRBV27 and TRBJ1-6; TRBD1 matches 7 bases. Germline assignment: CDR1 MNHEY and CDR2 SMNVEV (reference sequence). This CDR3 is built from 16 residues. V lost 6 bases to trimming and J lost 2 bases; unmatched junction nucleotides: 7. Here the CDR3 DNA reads TGTGCCAGCAGGGATGACAGGGCGACCTATAATTCACCCCTCCACTTT. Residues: CASRDDRATYNSPLHF.

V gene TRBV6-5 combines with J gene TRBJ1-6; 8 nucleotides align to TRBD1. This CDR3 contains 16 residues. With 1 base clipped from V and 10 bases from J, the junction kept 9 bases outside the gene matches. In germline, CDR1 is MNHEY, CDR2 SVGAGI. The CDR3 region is CASSYFGQGPSSPLHF. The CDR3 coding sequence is TGTGCCAGCAGTTACTTTGGACAGGGACCTTCGTCACCCCTCCACTTT.

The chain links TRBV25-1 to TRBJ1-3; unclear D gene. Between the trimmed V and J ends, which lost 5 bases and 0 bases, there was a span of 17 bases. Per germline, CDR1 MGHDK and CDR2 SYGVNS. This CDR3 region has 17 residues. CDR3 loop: CASSRRGGTSSGNTIYF. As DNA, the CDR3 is TGTGCCAGCAGTCGCCGCGGAGGCACGAGCTCTGGAAACACCATATATTTT.

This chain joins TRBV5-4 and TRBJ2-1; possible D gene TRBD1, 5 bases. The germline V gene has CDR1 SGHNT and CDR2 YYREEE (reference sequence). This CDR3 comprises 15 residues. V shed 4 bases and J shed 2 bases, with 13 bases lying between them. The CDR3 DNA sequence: TGTGCCAGCAGCCGGACCAGGGAAGCCTACAATGAGCAGTTCTTC. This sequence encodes CASSRTREAYNEQFF. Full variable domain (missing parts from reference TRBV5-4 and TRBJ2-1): ETGVTQSPTHLIKTRGQQVTLRCSSQSGHNTVSWYQQALGQGPQFIFQYYREEENGRGNFPPRFSGLQFPNYSSELNVNALELDDSALYLCASSRTREAYNEQFFGPGTRLTVL.

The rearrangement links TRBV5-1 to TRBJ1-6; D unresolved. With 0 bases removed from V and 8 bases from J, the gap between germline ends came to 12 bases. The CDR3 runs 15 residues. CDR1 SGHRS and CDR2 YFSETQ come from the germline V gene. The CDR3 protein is CASSLGGTEDSPLHF. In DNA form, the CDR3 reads TGCGCCAGCAGCTTGGGTGGTACCGAGGATTCACCCCTCCACTTT.

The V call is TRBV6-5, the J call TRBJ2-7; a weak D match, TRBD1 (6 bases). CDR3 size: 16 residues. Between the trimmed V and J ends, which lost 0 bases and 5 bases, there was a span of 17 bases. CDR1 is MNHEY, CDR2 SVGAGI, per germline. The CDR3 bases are TGTGCCAGCAGTTACTCTAGTTATGTCAGGGGAGACGAGCAGTACTTC. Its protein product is CASSYSSYVRGDEQYF.

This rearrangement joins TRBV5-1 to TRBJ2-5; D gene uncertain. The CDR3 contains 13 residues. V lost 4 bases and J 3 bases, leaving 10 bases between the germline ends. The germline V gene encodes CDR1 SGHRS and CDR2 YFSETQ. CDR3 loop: CASSRGREETQYF. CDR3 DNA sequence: TGCGCCAGCAGCCGAGGCCGGGAAGAGACCCAGTACTTC.

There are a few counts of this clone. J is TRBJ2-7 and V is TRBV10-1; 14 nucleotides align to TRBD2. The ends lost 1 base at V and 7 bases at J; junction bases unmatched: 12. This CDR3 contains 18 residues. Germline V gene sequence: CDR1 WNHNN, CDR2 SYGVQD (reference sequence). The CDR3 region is CASSEYGTSGRKLGEQYF. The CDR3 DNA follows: TGCGCCAGCAGTGAGTACGGGACTAGCGGGAGAAAGCTAGGTGAGCAGTACTTC.

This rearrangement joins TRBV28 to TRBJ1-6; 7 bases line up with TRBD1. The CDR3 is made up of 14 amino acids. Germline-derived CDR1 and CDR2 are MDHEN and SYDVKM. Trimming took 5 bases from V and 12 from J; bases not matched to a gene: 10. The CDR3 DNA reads TGTGCCAGCAGTACAAACCCCAGACAGGGACCCCTCCACTTT. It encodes CASSTNPRQGPLHF. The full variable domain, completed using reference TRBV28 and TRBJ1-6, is DVKVTQSSRYLVKRTGEKVFLECVQDMDHENMFWYRQDPGLGLRLIYFSYDVKMKEKGDIPEGYSVSREKKERFSLILESASTNQTSMYLCASSTNPRQGPLHFGNGTRLTVT.

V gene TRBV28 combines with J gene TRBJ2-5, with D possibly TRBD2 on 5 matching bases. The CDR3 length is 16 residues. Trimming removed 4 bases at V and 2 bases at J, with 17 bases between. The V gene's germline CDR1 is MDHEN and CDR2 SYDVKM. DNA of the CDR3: TGTGCCAGCAGTTCCCCCCGCGCGGGTAGGCAAGAGACCCAGTACTTC. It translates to CASSSPRAGRQETQYF. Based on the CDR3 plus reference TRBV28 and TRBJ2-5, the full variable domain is DVKVTQSSRYLVKRTGEKVFLECVQDMDHENMFWYRQDPGLGLRLIYFSYDVKMKEKGDIPEGYSVSREKKERFSLILESASTNQTSMYLCASSSPRAGRQETQYFGPGTRLLVL.

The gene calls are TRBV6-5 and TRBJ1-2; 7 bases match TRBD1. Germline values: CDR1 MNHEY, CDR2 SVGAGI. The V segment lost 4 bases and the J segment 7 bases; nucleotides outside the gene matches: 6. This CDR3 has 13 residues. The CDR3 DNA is TGTGCCAGCAGTTGGTCGGCAGGGGGTGGCTACACCTTC. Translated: CASSWSAGGGYTF.

Here the CDR3 DNA reads TGTGCCAGCCGCACCAGACACACAGATACGCAGTATTTT. Translating it yields CASRTRHTDTQYF. The chain uses TRBV2 and TRBJ2-3, with D unresolved. CDR1 is SNHLY and CDR2 is FYNNEI in the germline V gene. Trimming shortened V by 8 bases and J by 2 bases, and 11 bases separated the two germline ends. The CDR3 length is 13 residues.

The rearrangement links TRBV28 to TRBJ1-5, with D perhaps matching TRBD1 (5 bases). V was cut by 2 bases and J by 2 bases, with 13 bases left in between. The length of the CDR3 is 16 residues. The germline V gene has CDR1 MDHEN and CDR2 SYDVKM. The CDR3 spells CASSLRRGSGNQPQHF. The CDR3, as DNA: TGTGCCAGCAGTTTAAGGAGGGGAAGTGGCAATCAGCCCCAGCATTTT.

This chain's CDR3 is CATRTGYSSANTGELFF. As DNA, the CDR3 is TGTGCCACTCGGACGGGGTACTCCTCGGCGAACACCGGGGAGCTGTTTTTT. This sequence joins TRBV24-1 and TRBJ2-2; tentative D call: TRBD2 (5 bases). CDR1 and CDR2 (germline): KGHDR, SFDVKD. Trimming left V 10 bases short and J 0 bases short, with 20 bases between. The CDR3 length is 17 residues.